These T cell receptor beta chains were read from a single sample in a study of shared clonotypes between healthy human individuals. Sequencing was performed with immunoSEQ multiplex PCR; in TCRdb, only in-frame clones are kept and a portion is missing. The sample consists of millions of clones, 90% to 95% of them appearing once. The sequencing input was naive CD4+ T cells sorted from blood. The receptors originated from a man younger than 35 in good health. Both conserved end residues are part of each CDR3. D genes are given only for firm matches. Expanded clones are given a class, and other clones once, few, many or no size at all.

V	D	size	J	length	DNA	CDR3
TRBV7-6	NA	NA	TRBJ2-7	13	TGTGCCAGCAGCCCCGCGGCAGAATACGAGCAGTACTTC	CASSPAAEYEQYF
TRBV28	NA	NA	TRBJ1-4	15	TGTGCCAGCAGTACAGAACAGATCCCTAATGAAAAACTGTTTTTT	CASSTEQIPNEKLFF
TRBV7-2	NA	NA	TRBJ1-6	16	TGTGCCAGCAGTAAATACAGGGTCGGTAATAATTCACCCCTCCACTTT	CASSKYRVGNNSPLHF
TRBV18	NA	NA	TRBJ2-7	12	TGTGCCAGCTCACCAGGCCGGGACGAGCAGTACTTC	CASSPGRDEQYF
TRBV5-1	NA	NA	TRBJ2-7	14	TGCGCCAGCAGCTTGGCCCTGGGCAACTACGAGCAGTACTTC	CASSLALGNYEQYF
TRBV5-1	TRBD1	once	TRBJ1-2	14	TGCGCCAGCAGCCAGGACAGGGGATTTGGTGGCTACACCTTC	CASSQDRGFGGYTF
TRBV5-1	TRBD2	NA	TRBJ2-3	14	TGCGCCAGCAGCCCCGGGACTAGCTCAGATACGCAGTATTTT	CASSPGTSSDTQYF
TRBV5-6	NA	NA	TRBJ2-7	14	TGTGCCAGCAGCTTTGCAGGGCGGGCCGACGAGCAGTACTTC	CASSFAGRADEQYF
TRBV7-2	NA	NA	TRBJ1-2	15	TGTGCCAGCAGCTTACCGGGAGGGATGGCCTATGGCTACACCTTC	CASSLPGGMAYGYTF
TRBV6-5	TRBD1	few	TRBJ2-7	12	TGTGCCAGCAGTCGGGACAGCTACGAGCAGTACTTC	CASSRDSYEQYF
TRBV28	NA	NA	TRBJ2-1	15	TGTGCCAGCAGCGCCGGGGATCGGGCAATCAATGAGCAGTTCTTC	CASSAGDRAINEQFF
TRBV7-9	NA	once	TRBJ1-1	14	TGTGCCAGCAGCGAAAAGGGGGGGAACACTGAAGCTTTCTTT	CASSEKGGNTEAFF
TRBV6-6	NA	NA	TRBJ2-2	14	TGTGCCAGCAGCCTTTGGGGGAACACCGGGGAGCTGTTTTTT	CASSLWGNTGELFF
TRBV5-8	NA	NA	TRBJ1-4	14	TGTGCCAGCAGCGAGGACCCGCGCGGTGAAAAACTGTTTTTT	CASSEDPRGEKLFF
TRBV2	NA	NA	TRBJ2-7	13	TGTGCCAGCAGTGTGGGACATTGGGACGAGCAGTACTTC	CASSVGHWDEQYF
TRBV29-1	TRBD1	few	TRBJ1-1	13	TGCAGCGTTCGACAGGGGGCCCACCTTGAAGCTTTCTTT	CSVRQGAHLEAFF
TRBV4-1	NA	NA	TRBJ2-2	15	TGCGCCAGCAGCCAAGCTCTGGACTCCACCGGGGAGCTGTTTTTT	CASSQALDSTGELFF
TRBV7-9	NA	NA	TRBJ2-5	18	TGTGCCAGCAGCTTAGCCTCATACCCTTTTCTAGCACAGGAGACCCAGTACTTC	CASSLASYPFLAQETQYF
TRBV9	NA	NA	TRBJ2-7	15	TGTGCCAGCAGCGTAGCAATAGCGGAGGTCTACGAGCAGTACTTC	CASSVAIAEVYEQYF
TRBV19	NA	NA	TRBJ1-5	13	TGTGCCAGTAGTATTCGGCAGAATCAGCCCCAGCATTTT	CASSIRQNQPQHF
TRBV18	NA	few	TRBJ1-5	13	TGTGCCAGCTCACCATCGGGAAATCAGCCCCAGCATTTT	CASSPSGNQPQHF
TRBV18	NA	NA	TRBJ1-1	11	TGTGCCAGCTCGGGTACAGGGGAAGCTTTCTTT	CASSGTGEAFF
TRBV6-5	NA	NA	TRBJ2-5	14	TGTGCCAGCAGTTACTCGTGGGACCAAGAGACCCAGTACTTC	CASSYSWDQETQYF
TRBV30	NA	few	TRBJ1-4	13	TGTGCCTGGAATAGGGGAACTAATGAAAAACTGTTTTTT	CAWNRGTNEKLFF
TRBV5-1	NA	NA	TRBJ2-7	15	TGCGCCAGCAGCCCCATACAGGGAGGGTCCTACGAGCAGTACTTC	CASSPIQGGSYEQYF